Here is one T cell receptor beta chain with its context. The target antigen is unknown. CDR1 is SGHAT, CDR2 FQDESV, per germline (reference sequence). Trimming shortened V by 3 bases and J by 0 bases, and 9 bases separated the two germline ends. The CDR3 sequence is 15 residues long. This sample is part of a study of shared clonotypes between healthy human individuals. Across the whole study: The people who gave samples were a couple of women and a few men aged 18 to 49. Study-wide points: Clonotype sharing among donors was thought likely to change with sequencing depth.

Libraries were prepared by immunoSEQ multiplex PCR; TCRdb keeps only in-frame clonotypes and omits some of them. The repertoire holds millions of clones, about 95% seen once, with 0.13% in the top ten. The chain couples TRBV11-1 to TRBJ2-1; D is possibly TRBD1 (6 bases). Material for sequencing was naive CD4+ T cells sorted from blood. Indicated subset: CD45RA+ positively selected. The source is a man between 18 and 29 years old in good health. This CDR3 reads CASSFDRYSYNEQFF. In nucleotides, the CDR3 is TGTGCCAGCAGCTTCGACAGGTACTCCTACAATGAGCAGTTCTTC.